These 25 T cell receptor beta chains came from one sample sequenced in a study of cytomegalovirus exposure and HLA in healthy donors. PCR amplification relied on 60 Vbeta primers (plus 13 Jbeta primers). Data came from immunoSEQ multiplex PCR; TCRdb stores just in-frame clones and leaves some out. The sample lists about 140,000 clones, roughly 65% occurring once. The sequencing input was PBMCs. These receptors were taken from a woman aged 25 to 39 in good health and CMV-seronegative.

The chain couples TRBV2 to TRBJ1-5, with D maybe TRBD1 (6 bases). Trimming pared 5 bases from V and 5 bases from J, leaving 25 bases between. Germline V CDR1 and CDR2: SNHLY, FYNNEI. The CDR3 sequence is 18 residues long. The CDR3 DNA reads TGTGCCAGCAGTCCGAAAATACAGGGAGCCGGCGGCCATCAGCCCCAGCATTTT. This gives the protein CASSPKIQGAGGHQPQHF.

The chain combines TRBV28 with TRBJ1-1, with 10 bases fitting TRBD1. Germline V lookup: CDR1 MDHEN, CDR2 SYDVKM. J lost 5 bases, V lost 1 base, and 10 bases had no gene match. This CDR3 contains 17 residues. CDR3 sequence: CASSLFGTGVGWTEAFF. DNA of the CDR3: TGTGCCAGCAGTTTATTTGGGACAGGGGTCGGGTGGACTGAAGCTTTCTTT.

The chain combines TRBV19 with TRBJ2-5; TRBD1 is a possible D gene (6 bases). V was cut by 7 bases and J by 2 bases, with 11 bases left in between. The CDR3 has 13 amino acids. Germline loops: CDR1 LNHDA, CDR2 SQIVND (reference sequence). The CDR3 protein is CASTQTGQETQYF. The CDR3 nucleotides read TGTGCCAGTACCCAGACAGGTCAAGAGACCCAGTACTTC. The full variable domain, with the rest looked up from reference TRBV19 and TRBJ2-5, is DGGITQSPKYLFRKEGQNVTLSCEQNLNHDAMYWYRQDPGQGLRLIYYSQIVNDFQKGDIAEGYSVSREKKESFPLTVTSAQKNPTAFYLCASTQTGQETQYFGPGTRLLVL.

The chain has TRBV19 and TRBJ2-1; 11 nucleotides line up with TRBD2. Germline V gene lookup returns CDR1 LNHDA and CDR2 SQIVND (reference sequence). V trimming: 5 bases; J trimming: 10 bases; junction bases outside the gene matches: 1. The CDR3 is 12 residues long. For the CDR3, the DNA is TGTGCCAGTAGTTCTAGCGGGGGGGAGCAGTTCTTC. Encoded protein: CASSSSGGEQFF. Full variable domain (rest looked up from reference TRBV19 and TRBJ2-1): DGGITQSPKYLFRKEGQNVTLSCEQNLNHDAMYWYRQDPGQGLRLIYYSQIVNDFQKGDIAEGYSVSREKKESFPLTVTSAQKNPTAFYLCASSSSGGEQFFGPGTRLTVL.

The DNA of the CDR3 is TGTGCCAGCTCACCGCAACGACAGGGAACTGAAGCTTTCTTT. The encoded protein is CASSPQRQGTEAFF. The rearrangement links TRBV18 to TRBJ1-1; 7 nucleotides match TRBD1. J was trimmed by 5 bases and V by 3 bases; bases with no gene match: 6. In germline, CDR1 is KGHSH, CDR2 LQKENI. The CDR3 runs 14 residues. Full variable domain (outside the CDR3, taken from reference TRBV18 and TRBJ1-1): NAGVMQNPRHLVRRRGQEARLRCSPMKGHSHVYWYRQLPEEGLKFMVYLQKENIIDESGMPKERFSAEFPKEGPSILRIQQVVRGDSAAYFCASSPQRQGTEAFFGQGTRLTVV.

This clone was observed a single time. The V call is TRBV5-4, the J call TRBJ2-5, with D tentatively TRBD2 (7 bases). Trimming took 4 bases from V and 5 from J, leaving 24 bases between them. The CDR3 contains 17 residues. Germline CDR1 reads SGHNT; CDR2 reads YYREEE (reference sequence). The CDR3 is CASSRMGGGGSWETQYF. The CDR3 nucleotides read TGTGCCAGCAGCCGTATGGGTGGGGGGGGCAGTTGGGAGACCCAGTACTTC.

The CDR3 reads CASSEEVVGQQGYTF. The CDR3 bases are TGTGCCAGCAGTGAAGAGGTGGTGGGACAACAGGGCTACACCTTC. The chain uses TRBV2 and TRBJ1-2; TRBD1 might be the D (6 bases). The CDR3 totals 15 residues. Trimming cost V 1 base and J 8 bases, with 17 bases left between them. Germline assignment: CDR1 SNHLY and CDR2 FYNNEI.

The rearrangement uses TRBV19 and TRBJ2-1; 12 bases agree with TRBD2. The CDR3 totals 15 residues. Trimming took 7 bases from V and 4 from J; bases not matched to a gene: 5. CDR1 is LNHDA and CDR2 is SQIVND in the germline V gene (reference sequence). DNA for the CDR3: TGTGCCAGTAATCGTGGGACTAGCGGGTACAATGAGCAGTTCTTC. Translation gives CASNRGTSGYNEQFF.

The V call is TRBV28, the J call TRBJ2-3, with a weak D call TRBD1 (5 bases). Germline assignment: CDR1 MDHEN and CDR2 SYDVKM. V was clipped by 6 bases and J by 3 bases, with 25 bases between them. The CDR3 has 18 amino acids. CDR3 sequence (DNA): TGTGCCAGCAGCGACCCCATGGAGCGTGAGACAGAGACAGATACGCAGTATTTT. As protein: CASSDPMERETETDTQYF.

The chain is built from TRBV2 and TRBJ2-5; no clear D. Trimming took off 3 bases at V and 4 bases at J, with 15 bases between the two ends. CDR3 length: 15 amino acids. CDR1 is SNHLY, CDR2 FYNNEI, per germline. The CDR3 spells CASSEFGQARETQYF. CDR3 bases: TGTGCCAGCAGTGAGTTTGGGCAGGCGAGAGAGACCCAGTACTTC.

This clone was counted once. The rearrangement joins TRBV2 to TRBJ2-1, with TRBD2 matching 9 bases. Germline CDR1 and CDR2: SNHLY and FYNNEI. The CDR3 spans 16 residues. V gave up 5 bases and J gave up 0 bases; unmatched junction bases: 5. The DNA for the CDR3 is TGTGCCAGCAGTCCGCAACTAGCGGGCTCCTACAATGAGCAGTTCTTC. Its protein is CASSPQLAGSYNEQFF. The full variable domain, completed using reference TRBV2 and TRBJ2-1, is EPEVTQTPSHQVTQMGQEVILRCVPISNHLYFYWYRQILGQKVEFLVSFYNNEISEKSEIFDDQFSVERPDGSNFTLKIRSTKLEDSAMYFCASSPQLAGSYNEQFFGPGTRLTVL.

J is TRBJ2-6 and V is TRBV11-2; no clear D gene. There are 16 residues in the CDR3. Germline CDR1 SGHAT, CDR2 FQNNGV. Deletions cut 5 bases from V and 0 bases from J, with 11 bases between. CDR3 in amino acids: CASSVPVRSGANVLTF. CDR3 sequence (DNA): TGTGCCAGCAGCGTCCCGGTGCGCTCTGGGGCCAACGTCCTGACTTTC.

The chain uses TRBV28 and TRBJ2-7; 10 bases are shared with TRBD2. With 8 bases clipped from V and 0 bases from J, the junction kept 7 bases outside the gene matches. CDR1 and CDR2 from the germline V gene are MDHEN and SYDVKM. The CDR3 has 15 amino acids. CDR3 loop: CASGLAEDLSYEQYF. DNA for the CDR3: TGTGCCAGCGGACTAGCGGAAGACCTCTCCTACGAGCAGTACTTC.

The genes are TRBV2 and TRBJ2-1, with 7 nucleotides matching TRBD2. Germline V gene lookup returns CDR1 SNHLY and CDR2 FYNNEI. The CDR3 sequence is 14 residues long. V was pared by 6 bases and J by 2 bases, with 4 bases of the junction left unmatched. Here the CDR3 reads CASSWEGAYNEQFF. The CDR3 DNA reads TGTGCCAGCAGCTGGGAGGGAGCCTACAATGAGCAGTTCTTC.

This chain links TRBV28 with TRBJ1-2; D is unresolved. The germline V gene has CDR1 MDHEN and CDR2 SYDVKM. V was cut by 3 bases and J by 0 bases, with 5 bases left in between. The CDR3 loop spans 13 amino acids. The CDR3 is CASSFTANYGYTF. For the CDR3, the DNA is TGTGCCAGCAGTTTTACAGCTAACTATGGCTACACCTTC.

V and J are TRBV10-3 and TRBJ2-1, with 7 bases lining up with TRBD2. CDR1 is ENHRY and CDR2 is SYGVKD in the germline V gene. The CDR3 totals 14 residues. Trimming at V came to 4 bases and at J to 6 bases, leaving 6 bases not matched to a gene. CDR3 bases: TGTGCCATCAGTGGCGAGGGAGGGGTCAATGAGCAGTTCTTC. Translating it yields CAISGEGGVNEQFF.

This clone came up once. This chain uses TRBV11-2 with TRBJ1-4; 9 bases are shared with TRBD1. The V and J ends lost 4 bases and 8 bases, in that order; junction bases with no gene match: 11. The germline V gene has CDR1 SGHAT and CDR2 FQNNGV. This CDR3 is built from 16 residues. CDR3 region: CASSYSSGQGSEKLFF. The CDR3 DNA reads TGTGCCAGCAGCTACTCATCGGGACAGGGCAGCGAAAAACTGTTTTTT.

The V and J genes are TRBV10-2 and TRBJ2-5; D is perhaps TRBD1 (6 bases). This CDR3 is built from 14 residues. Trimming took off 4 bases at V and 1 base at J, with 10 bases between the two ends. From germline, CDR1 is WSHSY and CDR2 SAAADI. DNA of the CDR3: TGCGCCAGCAGTGCCGGGACAACCCAAGAGACCCAGTACTTC. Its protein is CASSAGTTQETQYF.

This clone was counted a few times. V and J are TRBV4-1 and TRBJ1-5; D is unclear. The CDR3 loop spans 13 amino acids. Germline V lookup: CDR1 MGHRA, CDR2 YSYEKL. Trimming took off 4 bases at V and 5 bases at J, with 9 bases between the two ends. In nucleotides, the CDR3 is TGCGCCAGCAGCCCCCTGAGTGATCAGCCCCAGCATTTT. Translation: CASSPLSDQPQHF.

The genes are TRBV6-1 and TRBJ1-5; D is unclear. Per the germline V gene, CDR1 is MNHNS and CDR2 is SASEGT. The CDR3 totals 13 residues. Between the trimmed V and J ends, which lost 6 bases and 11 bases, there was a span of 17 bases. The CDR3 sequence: CASRVLVGEAQHF. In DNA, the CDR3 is TGTGCCAGCAGGGTACTTGTTGGGGAGGCCCAGCATTTT.

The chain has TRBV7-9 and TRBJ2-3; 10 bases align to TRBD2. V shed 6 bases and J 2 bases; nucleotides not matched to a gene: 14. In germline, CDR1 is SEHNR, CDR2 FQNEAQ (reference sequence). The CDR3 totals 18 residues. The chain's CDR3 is CASSLPRTSGPDTDTQYF. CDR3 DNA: TGTGCCAGCAGTCTACCAAGGACTAGCGGACCCGACACAGATACGCAGTATTTT.

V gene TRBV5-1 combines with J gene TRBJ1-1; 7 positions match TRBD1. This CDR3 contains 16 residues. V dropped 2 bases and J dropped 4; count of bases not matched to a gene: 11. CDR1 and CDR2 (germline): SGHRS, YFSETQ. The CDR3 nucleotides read TGCGCCAGCAGCTTTCAGACAGGGATTAGTGGCACTGAAGCTTTCTTT. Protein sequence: CASSFQTGISGTEAFF.

The CDR3 protein is CASSSSPPSGRNEQYF. The CDR3 DNA reads as TGTGCCAGCAGTTCGAGTCCCCCTAGCGGGAGGAACGAGCAGTACTTC. This chain uses TRBV6-6 with TRBJ2-7; 11 nucleotides agree with TRBD2. The germline V gene encodes CDR1 MNHNY and CDR2 SVGAGI (reference sequence). This CDR3 region has 16 residues. V shed 4 bases, J shed 5 bases, and the junction held 10 bases outside the gene matches.

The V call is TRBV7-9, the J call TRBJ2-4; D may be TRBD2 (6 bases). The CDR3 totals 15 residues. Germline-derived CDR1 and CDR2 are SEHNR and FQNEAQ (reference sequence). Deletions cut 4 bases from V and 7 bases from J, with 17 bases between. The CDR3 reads CASSSPGGSENIQYF. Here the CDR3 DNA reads TGTGCCAGCAGCTCCCCCGGGGGATCCGAGAACATTCAGTACTTC.

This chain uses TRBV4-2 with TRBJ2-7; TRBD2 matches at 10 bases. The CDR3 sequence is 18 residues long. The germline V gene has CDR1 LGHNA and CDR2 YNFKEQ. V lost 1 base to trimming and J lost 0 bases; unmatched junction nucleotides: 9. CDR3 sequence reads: CASSQVGVGTSDSYEQYF. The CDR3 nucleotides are TGTGCCAGCAGCCAAGTTGGGGTGGGGACTAGCGACTCCTACGAGCAGTACTTC.